The present T cell receptor (beta chain) was sequenced within a study of shared clonotypes between healthy human individuals. Study-wide context: Participating donors consisted of a couple of women and a few men aged 18 to 49.

This clone has only one observation. Genomic DNA from each subset was divided evenly over several immunoSEQ plates. Assay used: immunoSEQ multiplex PCR; TCRdb lists only in-frame clones, some missing. This sample has around 940,000 clones, with over 75% found just once. This CDR3 contains 13 residues. V was trimmed by 8 bases and J by 9 bases, leaving 14 bases between them. From germline, CDR1 is MDHEN and CDR2 SYDVKM. The chain links TRBV28 to TRBJ1-6; maybe TRBD1 (6 bases). Sequenced input: memory CD4+ T cells sorted from blood. Subset described: CD45RA-negative fraction. This sequence originates from a man younger than 30 in good health. CDR3: CASGSGVVSPLHF. CDR3 nucleotide sequence: TGTGCCAGCGGTTCAGGGGTCGTTTCACCCCTCCACTTT.